One and the same sample provided the 32 T cell receptor beta chains below, sequenced in a study of human T cells and chemical hapten exposure. In TCRdb, the RACE reads were re-called with MiXCR into one record per CDR3 protein. The data contain 95,000 to 150,000 distinct CDR3 sequences, about 10% of them singletons. Specified time point: patch test 3, about 24 weeks after DPC sensitization. The treatment here: therapeutic diphenylcyclopropenone sensitization with weekly scalp DPC. The source was whole blood, collected in connection with sensitization to the hapten diphenylcyclopropenone (DPC). These receptors all stem from a woman aged 45-60 years with alopecia areata. Some clones in this sample may be carry-over from other donors' samples.

V usage is TRBV28 and J usage is TRBJ2-5, with D unresolved. The CDR3 has 13 amino acids. The V and J ends lost 10 bases and 2 bases respectively, with 14 bases between them. Per the germline V gene, CDR1 is MDHEN and CDR2 is SYDVKM. The CDR3 coding sequence is TGTGCCATCAGCCAGACATCACAAGAGACCCAGTACTTC. The encoded protein is CAISQTSQETQYF.

The J gene is TRBJ2-3, the V gene TRBV7-9; TRBD1 matches 8 bases. Germline CDR1 and CDR2: SEHNR and FQNEAQ (reference sequence). V lost 7 bases to trimming and J lost 2 bases; unmatched junction nucleotides: 5. The CDR3 length is 14 residues. The CDR3 is CASNGQGLTDTQYF. In DNA, the CDR3 is TGTGCCAGCAACGGACAGGGTCTCACAGATACGCAGTATTTT.

Only a few counts were recorded for this clonotype. The chain has TRBV27 and TRBJ2-1; possible D gene TRBD1, 5 bases. The V end lost 7 bases, the J end lost 3 bases, and 19 bases lay between the germline ends. The germline CDR1 and CDR2 sequences are MNHEY and SMNVEV (reference sequence). This CDR3 has 16 amino acids. The CDR3 nucleotides are TGTGCCAGCACCCAATGGGGCAGGGCTTTCTACAATGAGCAGTTCTTC. Encoded protein: CASTQWGRAFYNEQFF.

This clonotype was seen once. V is TRBV2 and J is TRBJ2-3; TRBD1 aligns across 9 bases. The length of the CDR3 is 16 residues. The germline V gene has CDR1 SNHLY and CDR2 FYNNEI. Trimming removed 3 bases from V and 4 bases from J; junction bases left unmatched: 8. Written as DNA, the CDR3 is TGTGCCAGCAGTGACCGGGGACAGGGTTCATCAGATACGCAGTATTTT. This sequence encodes CASSDRGQGSSDTQYF.

This clonotype was detected a few times. The genes are TRBV12-3 or TRBV12-4 and TRBJ2-1; no definite D call. Trimming cost V 2 bases and J 10 bases, with 9 bases left between them. The CDR3 extends over 12 amino acids. CDR3 DNA: TGTGCCAGCAGTTTAAGCGACTCCGAGCAGTTCTTC. Residues: CASSLSDSEQFF.

This rearrangement joins TRBV20-1 to TRBJ2-7; D remains unclear. V shed 0 bases and J shed 7 bases, with 10 bases lying between them. Looked up from germline, CDR1 is DFQATT and CDR2 is SNEGSKA (reference sequence). CDR3 length: 12 residues. The CDR3 is CSARDPTREQYF. In nucleotides, the CDR3 is TGCAGTGCTAGAGATCCGACGCGGGAGCAGTACTTC.

This clonotype has only a few counts. The CDR3: CASSLLGEAYNEQFF. In DNA form, the CDR3 reads TGTGCCAGCAGCTTATTGGGGGAGGCCTACAATGAGCAGTTCTTC. The gene calls are TRBV7-2 and TRBJ2-1; TRBD2 is a possible D gene (6 bases). The CDR3 runs 15 residues. The V end lost 2 bases, the J end lost 2 bases, and 10 bases lay between the germline ends. CDR1 is SGHTA and CDR2 is FQGNSA in the germline V gene.

The chain couples TRBV12-3 or TRBV12-4 to TRBJ1-2; D is perhaps TRBD1 (6 bases). The V end was cut by 1 base, the J end by 10 bases, with 22 bases between. There are 16 residues in the CDR3. The CDR3: CASSLGETFTGFDYTF. The CDR3 nucleotides read TGTGCCAGCAGTTTAGGGGAAACGTTTACAGGGTTTGACTACACCTTC.

This clonotype has more than one count but fewer than ten. The chain links TRBV12-3 or TRBV12-4 to TRBJ2-7; perhaps TRBD1 as D (5 bases). This CDR3 contains 13 residues. V was shortened by 3 bases and J by 7 bases, with 13 bases between the two germline ends. CDR3 sequence: CASSLRTTWEQYF. As DNA, the CDR3 is TGTGCCAGCAGTTTGCGGACAACTTGGGAGCAGTACTTC.

The J gene is TRBJ2-1, the V gene TRBV4-2, with D possibly TRBD2 on 6 matching bases. CDR1 and CDR2 (germline): LGHNA, YNFKEQ. With 4 bases removed from V and 9 bases from J, the gap between germline ends came to 10 bases. The CDR3 totals 12 residues. Here the CDR3 DNA reads TGTGCCAGCAGCCCCGGGGGAACTGAGCAGTTCTTC. Its protein product is CASSPGGTEQFF.

About this clonotype: An end of the junction differs from the germline gene, which may be a read error. V gene TRBV12-3 or TRBV12-4 combines with J gene TRBJ2-2, with D possibly being TRBD2 (6 bases). CDR3 size: 12 residues. CDR3 nucleotide sequence: TGTGCCAGCAGCCGTGGGTCACTGGGGACTGTTTTT. This gives the protein CASSRGSLGTVF.

This clonotype came up a few times. This chain uses TRBV30 with TRBJ2-5; D is tentatively TRBD1 or TRBD2 (5 bases each). This CDR3 contains 13 residues. Deletions cut 0 bases from V and 3 bases from J, with 8 bases between. Looked up from germline, CDR1 is GTSNPN and CDR2 is SVGIG (reference sequence). The CDR3 here is CAWSVGGEETQYF. The CDR3 DNA reads as TGTGCCTGGAGTGTTGGGGGAGAAGAGACCCAGTACTTC.

This clonotype was seen more than once but under ten times. The chain employs TRBV27 and TRBJ2-2; TRBD2 might be the D (7 bases). From germline, CDR1 is MNHEY and CDR2 SMNVEV (reference sequence). This CDR3 spans 17 amino acids. V lost 5 bases and J lost 3, with 19 bases in between. CDR3 loop: CASSPMVRGADTGELFF. DNA for the CDR3: TGTGCCAGCAGTCCAATGGTACGGGGGGCCGACACCGGGGAGCTGTTTTTT.

This rearrangement joins TRBV27 to TRBJ2-5, with 7 bases lining up with TRBD2. Germline assignment: CDR1 MNHEY and CDR2 SMNVEV (reference sequence). This CDR3 is built from 15 residues. Trimming removed 5 bases from V and 9 bases from J; junction bases left unmatched: 15. The CDR3 nucleotides are TGTGCCAGCAGTCGCCGCAGTGGGGGGGGGTGGCCCCAGTACTTC. Protein sequence: CASSRRSGGGWPQYF.

This clonotype was counted a few times. The chain combines TRBV29-1 with TRBJ1-1; D is ambiguous. The CDR3 is 13 residues long. Germline-derived CDR1 and CDR2 are SQVTM and ANQGSEA. Between the trimmed V and J ends, which lost 2 bases and 0 bases, there was a span of 7 bases. The CDR3 loop is CSVERPLNTEAFF. The CDR3 nucleotides are TGCAGCGTTGAAAGACCCTTGAACACTGAAGCTTTCTTT.

This clonotype has a handful of counts. The gene calls are TRBV28 and TRBJ1-6; D ambiguous. The CDR3 extends over 13 amino acids. Germline lookup yields CDR1 MDHEN and CDR2 SYDVKM. V was clipped by 8 bases and J by 5 bases, with 10 bases between them. The CDR3 DNA follows: TGTGCCAGCGCTTGGGCCAATAATTCACCCCTCCACTTT. It encodes CASAWANNSPLHF.

The sample holds many counts of this clonotype. This rearrangement joins TRBV5-1 to TRBJ2-5, with no clear D. The CDR3 loop spans 12 amino acids. CDR1 and CDR2 (germline): SGHRS, YFSETQ. Deletions cut 3 bases from V and 0 bases from J, with 3 bases between. In DNA form, the CDR3 reads TGCGCCAGCAGCTCCTACCAAGAGACCCAGTACTTC. As protein: CASSSYQETQYF.

This clonotype has only a few counts. This chain uses TRBV9 with TRBJ2-3; no clear D gene. CDR3 length: 13 residues. Germline assignment: CDR1 SGDLS and CDR2 YYNGEE. V was clipped by 3 bases and J by 5 bases, with 10 bases between them. The CDR3 loop reads CASSATCKDTQYF. The CDR3 nucleotides are TGTGCCAGCAGCGCCACTTGCAAAGATACGCAGTATTTT.

The V call is TRBV27, the J call TRBJ2-5, with 8 bases aligning to TRBD1. The CDR3 runs to 15 residues. The germline CDR1 and CDR2 sequences are MNHEY and SMNVEV (reference sequence). Unmatched junction bases numbered 9, after V lost 5 bases and J lost 4 bases. CDR3 DNA: TGTGCCAGCAGTGCCTCCAGGGGGCGCGGAGAGACCCAGTACTTC. Its translation: CASSASRGRGETQYF.

Only a few counts were recorded for this clonotype. The chain carries TRBV6-5 and TRBJ2-1, with 7 bases identical to TRBD1. The CDR3 runs to 14 residues. The germline CDR1 and CDR2 sequences are MNHEY and SVGAGI. J was trimmed by 8 bases and V by 2 bases; bases with no gene match: 6. The CDR3 here is CASSYQNRGDEQFF. The CDR3 coding sequence is TGTGCCAGCAGTTACCAGAACAGGGGAGATGAGCAGTTCTTC.

This clonotype appeared a few times. The chain combines TRBV2 with TRBJ2-4, with 7 bases lining up with TRBD2. Germline V gives CDR1 SNHLY, CDR2 FYNNEI. The length of the CDR3 is 17 residues. J was trimmed by 5 bases and V by 6 bases; bases with no gene match: 16. The CDR3 spells CASSRARPSGGQNIQYF. CDR3 sequence (DNA): TGTGCCAGCAGCAGGGCGAGGCCTAGCGGAGGACAAAACATTCAGTACTTC.

The chain links TRBV20-1 to TRBJ2-1; 9 bases are shared with TRBD2. The germline V gene encodes CDR1 DFQATT and CDR2 SNEGSKA (reference sequence). This CDR3 has 14 amino acids. V was pared by 6 bases and J by 3 bases, with 6 bases of the junction left unmatched. Here the CDR3 reads CSANPSGNYNEQFF. CDR3 DNA sequence: TGCAGTGCCAATCCTAGCGGGAACTACAATGAGCAGTTCTTC.

This rearrangement joins TRBV6-5 to TRBJ1-2; D not certain. CDR1 is MNHEY, CDR2 SVGAGI, per germline. This CDR3 spans 14 amino acids. V was trimmed by 4 bases and J by 4 bases, leaving 13 bases between them. CDR3 bases: TGTGCCAGCAGTTCCGCACACTCCCTCTATGGCTACACCTTC. Its protein product is CASSSAHSLYGYTF.

To note about this clonotype: The junction shows a germline mismatch at one end, possibly a read error. The chain recombines TRBV3-1 with TRBJ2-1, with 9 bases aligning to TRBD2. The CDR3 is 16 residues long. Looked up from germline, CDR1 is LGHDT and CDR2 is YNNKEL (reference sequence). CDR3 sequence reads: CASSQDLLAGYNEQFF. The CDR3 DNA follows: TGTGCCAGCAGTCAAGATTTGCTAGCGGGATACAATGAGCAGTTCTTC.

The table lists this clonotype with a few counts. The rearrangement links TRBV9 to TRBJ2-3; 11 positions agree with TRBD2. The CDR3 sequence is 17 residues long. V shed 4 bases and J 4 bases; nucleotides not matched to a gene: 11. Germline-derived CDR1 and CDR2 are SGDLS and YYNGEE. The DNA for the CDR3 is TGTGCCAGCAGCCCATTAGCGGGAGGGCTTCCGGCAGATACGCAGTATTTT. This encodes CASSPLAGGLPADTQYF.

The gene calls are TRBV6-1 and TRBJ1-2, with 10 bases aligning to TRBD1. Germline V CDR1 and CDR2: MNHNS, SASEGT. V lost 3 bases, J lost 9 bases, and 1 base stayed unmatched. There are 12 residues in the CDR3. CDR3 sequence: CASSETGGSYTF. The CDR3 region has the DNA TGTGCCAGCAGTGAGACAGGGGGCAGCTACACCTTC.

The chain has TRBV5-1 and TRBJ2-3, with D uncertain. This CDR3 contains 12 residues. In germline, CDR1 is SGHRS, CDR2 YFSETQ. The V gene lost 0 bases and the J gene lost 6 bases, with 5 bases spanning the gap. The CDR3 DNA is TGCGCCAGCAGCTTGGTGCACGATACGCAGTATTTT. Translated: CASSLVHDTQYF.

This clonotype showed up many times. The gene calls are TRBV27 and TRBJ2-1; D remains ambiguous. This CDR3 is built from 11 residues. The germline CDR1 and CDR2 sequences are MNHEY and SMNVEV (reference sequence). Trimming shortened V by 1 base and J by 9 bases, and 4 bases separated the two germline ends. The CDR3 loop is CASSLWGEQFF. CDR3 DNA: TGTGCCAGCAGTTTATGGGGTGAGCAGTTCTTC.

In its sample, this clonotype was seen many times. V and J are TRBV7-2 and TRBJ2-7, with D perhaps TRBD2 (6 bases). Between the trimmed V and J ends, which lost 2 bases and 4 bases, there was a span of 9 bases. The germline V gene encodes CDR1 SGHTA and CDR2 FQGNSA. CDR3 length: 13 residues. The CDR3 DNA sequence: TGTGCCAGCAGCTTAAGCCGGGGGTACGAGCAGTACTTC. Its protein product is CASSLSRGYEQYF.

This clonotype was detected ten times or more. The chain has TRBV5-4 and TRBJ2-7; TRBD1 might be the D (6 bases). Trimming stripped 4 bases from V and 3 bases from J, with 11 bases between. This CDR3 contains 13 residues. Germline V gene data show CDR1 as SGHNT and CDR2 as YYREEE (reference sequence). The CDR3 DNA reads TGTGCCAGCAGCCGTGGGACAAACTACGAGCAGTACTTC. This translates into CASSRGTNYEQYF.

As concerns this clonotype: The junction and the germline gene differ at one end; a read error may be behind it. This rearrangement joins TRBV6-5 to TRBJ1-6; 8 bases map to TRBD1. Germline V gene sequence: CDR1 MNHEY, CDR2 SVGAGI. The CDR3 consists of 14 residues. The DNA of the CDR3 is TGTGCCAGCAGAGCCAGGGGGCTGGATTCACCCCCCCACTTT. Encoded protein: CASRARGLDSPPHF.

There are a few counts of this clonotype. CDR3 nucleotide sequence: TGTGCCAGCAGCTTAGGACTAGCGGGGAAGCCAGATACGCAGTATTTT. Its protein product is CASSLGLAGKPDTQYF. The genes are TRBV7-9 and TRBJ2-3, with TRBD2 matching over 11 bases. The germline V gene encodes CDR1 SEHNR and CDR2 FQNEAQ (reference sequence). V lost 1 base and J lost 4; bases outside the gene matches: 4. The CDR3 extends over 16 amino acids.